Here is one TCR beta chain with its context. Its antigen has not been determined. Base-call qualities are not available, and no considerably larger clone is one nucleotide away. The data were obtained in a study of response to subunit inactivated influenza vaccine (dated 2018 in TCRdb). Looking at the study overall: Deep quantitative profiling of the T cell receptor repertoire was used in the study to follow responses to a trivalent subunit inactivated influenza vaccine.

Libraries were built with RT-PCR. The instrument was an Illumina HiSeq 2500. TCRdb reworked the public reads: Q25 trimming with fastp, MiXCR clone assembly, productive beta chains retained. Rows with one shared CDR3 protein collapse into an entry with the most common genes and DNA. This sample holds about 780,000 distinct CDR3 sequences; around 20% were observed only once. About a tenth of the sample goes to the ten largest clones. Reading from cysteine to phenylalanine, the CDR3 counts 15 amino acids. Only the CDR3 DNA is retained, 45 bases long and in frame from the first base. The germline V gene supplies CDR1 SGHDT and CDR2 YYEEEE. V ends up 4 bases short and J 1 base short, with an unmatched junction base count of 5. Broader findings and caveats from the paper: According to the authors, only a limited number of new T cells may be recruited by each seasonal influenza vaccination.

The chain is made from TRBV5-6 and TRBJ2-3; the central 8 bases match TRBD2. This clonotype was obtained from a man in his fifties or sixties who received an inactivated influenza vaccine. Donor details come from another sample of the same person, matched by shared clones. Source: PBMCs from blood, taken 4 to 6 days after vaccination. The nucleotide sequence is given as TGTGCCAGCAGCACGGCGGGGGGCGGCACAGATACGCAGTATTTT. It encodes CASSTAGGGTDTQYF. Outside the CDR3, residues come from the reference TRBV5-6 and TRBJ2-3 proteins, so the full variable domain is: DAGVTQSPTHLIKTRGQQVTLRCSPKSGHDTVSWYQQALGQGPQFIFQYYEEEERQRGNFPDRFSGHQFPNYSSELNVNALLLGDSALYLCASSTAGGGTDTQYFGPGTRLTVL.